The 3 T cell receptor beta chains below come from one sample, sequenced in a study of T cell clonality in common variable immunodeficiency. Produced via immunoSEQ multiplex PCR; TCRdb's table is partial and in-frame only. The sample has tens of thousands of clones, none seen only once; the top ten hold approximately 13%. Sequenced sample: peripheral blood mononuclear cells. These receptors all stem from a person aged 18 to 75 in good health.

In this sample, this clone turned up a few times. The read falls 3 residues short of the CDR3 end, and the missing part is taken from the germline J gene. J is TRBJ1-4 and V is TRBV6-1, with D possibly TRBD1 on 5 matching bases. Germline CDR1 reads MNHNS; CDR2 reads SASEGT. The length of the CDR3 is 17 residues. Trimming pared 0 bases from V and 3 bases from J, leaving 14 bases between. The CDR3 bases that were read are TGTGCCAGCAGTGAAGCGTGGGCAGGGATCTCTAATGAAAAA. It encodes CASSEAWAGISNEK. The CDR3, in full, reads CASSEAWAGISNEKLFF.

This clone was counted between two and nine times. Sequencing ends 3 residues short of the CDR3 end; the germline J gene provides the rest. The chain has TRBV2 and TRBJ1-1, with D perhaps matching TRBD1 (5 bases). Germline CDR1 is SNHLY and CDR2 is FYNNEI. Trimming stripped 7 bases from V and 7 bases from J, with 22 bases between. CDR3 size: 15 residues. CDR3 DNA (partial): TGTGCCAGCATCGACCGCAGGGAGGGGTCACATGAA. It yields the protein CASIDRREGSHE. The CDR3 in its entirety is CASIDRREGSHEAFF.

This clone was seen repeatedly, ten times or more. The read ends 3 residues early relative to the CDR3; the germline J gene fills the gap. The V gene is TRBV7-6, the J gene TRBJ1-2, with D possibly matching TRBD1 (5 bases). The germline CDR1 and CDR2 sequences are SGHVS and FNYEAQ. The CDR3 consists of 15 residues. Deletions cut 1 base from V and 4 bases from J, with 13 bases between. The CDR3 bases that were read are TGTGCCAGCAGCTTAGGGGGGGTCTTCCCCTATGGC. Encoded protein: CASSLGGVFPYG. The CDR3 reads in full as CASSLGGVFPYGYTF.